These 8 T cell receptor beta chains originate from one sample sequenced in a study of tumour-infiltrating T cells in Burkitt lymphoma. Profiled with immunoSEQ multiplex PCR; TCRdb holds only in-frame clones, not every one. The data hold 650 to 850 clones, with 65% to 85% observed a single time. Sequencing was carried out using tumor tissue. These receptors were obtained from a human donor with diffuse large B-cell lymphoma. Some clones in this sample may be carry-over from other donors' samples.

The chain has TRBV6-5 and TRBJ2-7, with 7 bases identical to TRBD2. The trim removed 11 bases at V and 0 bases at J, leaving 4 bases unmatched. CDR1 is MNHEY and CDR2 is SVGAGI in the germline V gene. The length of the CDR3 is 12 residues. The CDR3 DNA reads as TGTGCCTGTCGGGACTACTCCTACGAGCAGTACTTC. Translating gives CACRDYSYEQYF.

The chain combines TRBV2 with TRBJ1-1; 7 bases fit TRBD1. This CDR3 contains 12 residues. Germline loops: CDR1 SNHLY, CDR2 FYNNEI. The V and J ends lost 9 bases and 4 bases, in that order; junction bases with no gene match: 5. CDR3: CARTGLGTEAFF. The CDR3 DNA reads as TGTGCCAGGACAGGGTTAGGCACTGAAGCTTTCTTT.

The rearrangement joins TRBV7-2 to TRBJ2-3, with 11 positions matching TRBD1. Trimming cost V 5 bases and J 3 bases; bases outside gene matches: 7. Germline V CDR1 and CDR2: SGHTA, FQGNSA. There are 16 residues in the CDR3. CDR3 protein: CASSGPGQGVTDTQYF. CDR3 in DNA: TGTGCCAGCAGCGGGCCGGGACAGGGGGTAACAGATACGCAGTATTTT. The variable domain in full, completed from reference TRBV7-2 and TRBJ2-3, reads GAGVSQSPSNKVTEKGKDVELRCDPISGHTALYWYRQSLGQGLEFLIYFQGNSAPDKSGLPSDRFSAERTGGSVSTLTIQRTQQEDSAVYLCASSGPGQGVTDTQYFGPGTRLTVL.

The chain links TRBV10-3 to TRBJ1-3; no firm D call. The length of the CDR3 is 13 residues. CDR1 ENHRY and CDR2 SYGVKD come from the germline V gene. The germline V and J ends were trimmed by 0 bases and 8 bases, with 8 bases remaining between them. The CDR3 nucleotides are TGTGCCATCAGTGAGTCGTTGGGAGACACCATATATTTT. Protein product: CAISESLGDTIYF.

The chain employs TRBV27 and TRBJ1-1; D possibly corresponds to TRBD1 (5 bases). The germline gives CDR1 MNHEY, CDR2 SMNVEV (reference sequence). This CDR3 comprises 11 residues. Trimming took off 8 bases at V and 8 bases at J, with 12 bases between the two ends. In DNA form, the CDR3 reads TGTGCCAGCGGAGGGACGCACGAAGCTTTCTTT. Translating it yields CASGGTHEAFF.

This clone was picked up one time. Because it lacks the conserved phenylalanine or tryptophan at the end, this CDR3 is likely a read error. It is unclear where the CDR3 begins or ends on the DNA, so no DNA is shown, and the CDR3 is as TCRdb lists it. The chain recombines TRBV20-1 with TRBJ1-1; the tabulated D call, TRBD1, remains unverified against the DNA. Germline CDR1 is DFQATT and CDR2 is SNEGSKA (reference sequence). The CDR3 has 10 amino acids, counting both end residues. The CDR3 sequence: CSAPGRKTGS.

In its sample, this clone was seen a few times. Additional DNA sequences in this sample encode the identical CDR3. The rearrangement uses TRBV27 and TRBJ1-2; D gene uncertain. The germline CDR1 and CDR2 sequences are MNHEY and SMNVEV (reference sequence). The V end lost 0 bases, the J end lost 4 bases, and 6 bases lay between the germline ends. The CDR3 sequence is 13 residues long. The CDR3 sequence is CASSLSYSYGYTF. In DNA form, the CDR3 reads TGTGCCAGCAGTTTATCGTACAGCTATGGCTACACCTTC.

The chain combines TRBV6-6 with TRBJ2-3, with D possibly TRBD1 on 5 matching bases. V lost 5 bases, J lost 8 bases, and 11 bases lay in between. The length of the CDR3 is 12 residues. Germline V gives CDR1 MNHNY, CDR2 SVGAGI (reference sequence). The chain's CDR3 is CASSPQGGTQYF. CDR3 DNA sequence: TGTGCCAGCAGTCCCCAGGGTGGTACGCAGTATTTT.